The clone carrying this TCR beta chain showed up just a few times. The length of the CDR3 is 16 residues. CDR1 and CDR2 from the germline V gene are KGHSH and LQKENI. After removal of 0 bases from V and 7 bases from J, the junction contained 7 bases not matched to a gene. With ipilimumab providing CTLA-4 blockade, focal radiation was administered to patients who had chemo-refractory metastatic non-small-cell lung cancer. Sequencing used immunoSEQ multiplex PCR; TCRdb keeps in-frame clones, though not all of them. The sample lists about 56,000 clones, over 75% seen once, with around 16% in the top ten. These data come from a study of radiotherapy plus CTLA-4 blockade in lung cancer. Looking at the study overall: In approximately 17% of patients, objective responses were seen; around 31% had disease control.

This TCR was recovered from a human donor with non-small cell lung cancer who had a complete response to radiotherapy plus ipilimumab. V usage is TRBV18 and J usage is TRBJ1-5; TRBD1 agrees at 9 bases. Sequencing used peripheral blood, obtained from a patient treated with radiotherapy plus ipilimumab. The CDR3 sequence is CASSPPGTGRAQPQHF. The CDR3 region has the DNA TGTGCCAGCTCACCACCGGGGACAGGGCGAGCGCAGCCCCAGCATTTT.